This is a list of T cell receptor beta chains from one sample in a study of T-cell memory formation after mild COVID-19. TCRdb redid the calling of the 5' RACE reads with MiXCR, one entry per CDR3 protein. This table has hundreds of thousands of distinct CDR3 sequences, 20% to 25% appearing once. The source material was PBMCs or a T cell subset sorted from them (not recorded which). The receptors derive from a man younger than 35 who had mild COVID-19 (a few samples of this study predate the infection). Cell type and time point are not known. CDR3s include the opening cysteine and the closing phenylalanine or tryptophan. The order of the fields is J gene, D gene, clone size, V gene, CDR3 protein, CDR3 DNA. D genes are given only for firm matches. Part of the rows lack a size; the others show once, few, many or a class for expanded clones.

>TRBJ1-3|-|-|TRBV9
CASSGRGTITTIYF
TGTGCCAGCAGCGGCAGGGGTACTATCACCACCATATATTTT
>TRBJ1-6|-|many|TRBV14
CASSQGREYSPLHF
TGTGCCAGCAGCCAAGGAAGGGAGTACTCACCCCTCCACTTT
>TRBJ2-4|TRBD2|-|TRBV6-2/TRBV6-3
CASSYFGLARYIQYF
TGTGCCAGCAGTTACTTCGGACTAGCGAGATACATTCAGTACTTC
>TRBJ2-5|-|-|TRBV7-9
CASSLAVKQETQYF
TGTGCCAGCAGCTTAGCTGTTAAACAAGAGACCCAGTACTTC
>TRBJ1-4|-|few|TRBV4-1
CASSPLGGNEKLFF
TGCGCCAGCAGCCCCCTTGGGGGGAATGAAAAACTGTTTTTT
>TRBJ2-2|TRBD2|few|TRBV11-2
CASSPGTSGIGELFF
TGTGCCAGCAGCCCAGGGACTAGTGGAATCGGGGAGCTGTTTTTT
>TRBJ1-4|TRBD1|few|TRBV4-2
CASSQESSGTALTATNEKLFF
TGTGCCAGCAGCCAAGAGTCCTCCGGGACAGCTCTCACTGCAACTAATGAAAAACTGTTTTTT
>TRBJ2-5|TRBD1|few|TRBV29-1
CSTNRGTGETQYF
TGCAGCACCAACAGGGGGACTGGTGAGACCCAGTACTTC
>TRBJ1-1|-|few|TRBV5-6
CASSPYIGGGTEAFF
TGTGCCAGCAGCCCCTACATCGGGGGGGGAACTGAAGCTTTCTTT
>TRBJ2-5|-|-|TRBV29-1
CSVRRDLQETQYF
TGCAGCGTGCGCCGGGACCTCCAAGAGACCCAGTACTTC